These T cell receptor beta chains were read from a single sample in a study of shared clonotypes between healthy human individuals. The data were produced by immunoSEQ multiplex PCR, yet TCRdb's version contains in-frame clones alone and is incomplete. The table has roughly 2.4 million clones, around 95% seen once. Material for sequencing was naive CD4+ T cells sorted from blood. These receptors all stem from a man younger than 35 in good health. Each CDR3 is given with its conserved first and last residue. The D gene is left open where the match is weak. Size tells how often a clone was seen (once, few, many) or the class of an expanded clone, and some rows leave it out.

j_gene	v_gene	abundance	len	d_gene	CDR3nt	CDR3aa
TRBJ2-1	TRBV30	.	13	.	TGTGCCTGGAGTGCCGACAGCTACAATGAGCAGTTCTTC	CAWSADSYNEQFF
TRBJ2-5	TRBV5-6	.	14	.	TGTGCCAGCAGCTTGGCAAAGGGGGGGAAGACCCAGTACTTC	CASSLAKGGKTQYF
TRBJ2-6	TRBV5-1	.	19	TRBD1	TGCGCCAGCAGCTCCTTCTCAACGGGACAGGGGGCTGGGGCCAACGTCCTGACTTTC	CASSSFSTGQGAGANVLTF
TRBJ1-4	TRBV29-1	.	14	TRBD1	TGCAGCGTGGTCCGACAGGGGGCTAATGAAAAACTGTTTTTT	CSVVRQGANEKLFF
TRBJ2-7	TRBV27	.	14	.	TGTGCCAGCAGTTCGCCGACTAGGAGGGACGAGCAGTACTTC	CASSSPTRRDEQYF
TRBJ2-7	TRBV19	.	13	TRBD2	TGTGCCAGTAGTTCCCCGGCGGGAGAGGAGCAGTACTTC	CASSSPAGEEQYF
TRBJ2-7	TRBV28	.	14	TRBD1	TGTGCCAGCAGTTTGGGACAGGGGACGAGGGAGCAGTACTTC	CASSLGQGTREQYF
TRBJ2-7	TRBV5-1	.	14	TRBD1	TGCGCCAGCAGTGCCCGGACAGGGGGGAACGAGCAGTACTTC	CASSARTGGNEQYF
TRBJ2-3	TRBV2	.	15	TRBD2	TGTGCCAGCACCTCTAGCGGGAGGGGCACAGATACGCAGTATTTT	CASTSSGRGTDTQYF
TRBJ2-3	TRBV5-1	.	15	TRBD2	TGCGCCAGCAGCTTGTACGCGGGAGGATCGGATACGCAGTATTTT	CASSLYAGGSDTQYF
TRBJ2-3	TRBV28	.	13	.	TGTGCCAGCAGTTCAGACAGCACAGATACGCAGTATTTT	CASSSDSTDTQYF
TRBJ1-2	TRBV2	.	12	.	TGTGCCAGCAGCACAGCTAACTATGGCTACACCTTC	CASSTANYGYTF
TRBJ1-6	TRBV10-3	.	15	.	TGTGCCATCAGCGCGGGGCCCAATTCTAATTCACCCCTCCACTTT	CAISAGPNSNSPLHF
TRBJ2-2	TRBV6-1	.	17	.	TGTGCCAGCAGTGTAGGTCTTGGACACGGAAACACCGGGGAGCTGTTTTTT	CASSVGLGHGNTGELFF
TRBJ2-3	TRBV6-5	.	12	.	TGTGCCAGCAGTTACCCCACTGGAGCGCAGTATTTT	CASSYPTGAQYF
TRBJ1-3	TRBV6-5	.	15	.	TGTGCCAGCAGTTACGGGACGCAAGCCGGAAACACCATATATTTT	CASSYGTQAGNTIYF
TRBJ2-1	TRBV30	.	13	TRBD2	TGTGCCCAGCGGGGGGGAATGTACAATGAGCAGTTCTTC	CAQRGGMYNEQFF
TRBJ2-7	TRBV12-5	.	13	.	TGTGCTAGTACCCGGGATTTGCCTGGCGAGCAGTACTTC	CASTRDLPGEQYF
TRBJ1-2	TRBV9	.	12	.	TGTGCCAGCGGAAAAACCACCTATGGCTACACCTTC	CASGKTTYGYTF
TRBJ1-6	TRBV6-5	.	15	.	TGTGCCAGCAGTTACTCGAGGCTGGAGGGTTCACCCCTCCACTTT	CASSYSRLEGSPLHF
TRBJ2-7	TRBV6-1	.	13	.	TGTGCCAGCGGATTGGGCCCATTCTACGAGCAGTACTTC	CASGLGPFYEQYF
TRBJ2-3	TRBV5-6	.	15	TRBD2	TGTGCCAGCGCCCGGGTGCGGGGGAGCACAGATACGCAGTATTTT	CASARVRGSTDTQYF
TRBJ2-1	TRBV2	.	12	.	TGTGCCAGCAGGGGGGGCGGCCATGAGCAGTTCTTC	CASRGGGHEQFF
TRBJ1-4	TRBV2	.	18	.	TGTGCCAGCAGTGATGTGGGAATCGTTATACAAACTAATGAAAAACTGTTTTTT	CASSDVGIVIQTNEKLFF
TRBJ2-2	TRBV7-2	.	15	TRBD1	TGTGCCAGCAGCTTAGTAGGGACAGGGCTCGGGGAGCTGTTTTTT	CASSLVGTGLGELFF
TRBJ2-1	TRBV6-5	.	16	TRBD2	TGTGCCAGCAGTTCGCTAGCGGGAGGCCCAACGAGTGAGCAGTTCTTC	CASSSLAGGPTSEQFF
TRBJ1-4	TRBV19	.	14	TRBD1	TGTGCCAGTAGTGCCGGGACAGGAGATGAAAAACTGTTTTTT	CASSAGTGDEKLFF
TRBJ2-2	TRBV30	once	17	TRBD2	TGTGCCTGGAGTGTTGACCTAGCGGGAGCCAACACCGGGGAGCTGTTTTTT	CAWSVDLAGANTGELFF
TRBJ1-6	TRBV6-1	.	15	TRBD1	TGTGCCAGCAGTGTATATGGACAGGGTGGTTCACCCCTCCACTTT	CASSVYGQGGSPLHF
TRBJ1-5	TRBV29-1	.	14	.	TGCAGCGTTTCCGGGGGTACTAGCAATCAGCCCCAGCATTTT	CSVSGGTSNQPQHF
TRBJ2-7	TRBV7-2	.	14	.	TGTGCCAGCACCGCTGGTGGCAGCTCCTACGAGCAGTACTTC	CASTAGGSSYEQYF
TRBJ2-5	TRBV5-4	.	14	.	TGTGCCAGCAGCTTTGGTGGAAACCAAGAGACCCAGTACTTC	CASSFGGNQETQYF
TRBJ2-5	TRBV7-2	.	15	.	TGTGCCAGCAGCCTGGCCGGACGAGGGGAAGAGACCCAGTACTTC	CASSLAGRGEETQYF
TRBJ1-6	TRBV5-6	.	15	.	TGTGCCAGCAGCCTCGGTTGGGCATCGAGGTCACCCCTCCACTTT	CASSLGWASRSPLHF
TRBJ2-7	TRBV28	.	13	TRBD1	TGTGCCAGCAGGGGGACAGAACGCTACGAGCAGTACTTC	CASRGTERYEQYF
TRBJ2-4	TRBV5-4	.	15	TRBD1	TGTGCCAGCAGCTTGTCGGACAGGGCGAAAAACATTCAGTACTTC	CASSLSDRAKNIQYF
TRBJ1-1	TRBV19	.	15	.	TGTGCCAGTAGTATACAGGCAGGAGTGAACACTGAAGCTTTCTTT	CASSIQAGVNTEAFF
TRBJ2-6	TRBV2	.	19	.	TGTGCCAGCAGTGAATCGTTAACATCTTGGGCCTCTGGGGCCAACGTCCTGACTTTC	CASSESLTSWASGANVLTF
TRBJ2-7	TRBV5-1	.	14	TRBD1	TGCGCCAGCAGCTTTTCAGGGGGCCCCTACGAGCAGTACTTC	CASSFSGGPYEQYF
TRBJ1-2	TRBV15	.	17	.	TGTGCCACCAGCAGAGATCAGTTTCCTGGGACGGACTATGGCTACACCTTC	CATSRDQFPGTDYGYTF
TRBJ1-1	TRBV5-1	.	13	.	TGCGCCAGCAGCTTGGTCCAGTACACTGAAGCTTTCTTT	CASSLVQYTEAFF
TRBJ1-2	TRBV6-1	.	14	.	TGTGCCACCGCCGGGACCGATACCAACTATGGCTACACCTTC	CATAGTDTNYGYTF
TRBJ2-5	TRBV5-4	.	16	.	TGTGCCAGCAGCTTGGCCCTGGGGGGAGGCCAAGAGACCCAGTACTTC	CASSLALGGGQETQYF
TRBJ2-3	TRBV7-3	.	16	TRBD2	TGTGCCAGCAGCCCTCGGACTAGCACGGGGACAGATACGCAGTATTTT	CASSPRTSTGTDTQYF
TRBJ1-1	TRBV5-1	.	14	.	TGCGCCAGCAGCCCACTGGAGGTTGACACTGAAGCTTTCTTT	CASSPLEVDTEAFF
TRBJ1-6	TRBV6-5	.	16	.	TGTGCCAGCAGTTATAGTCGGGGCCCCTATAATTCACCCCTCCACTTT	CASSYSRGPYNSPLHF
TRBJ1-1	TRBV6-1	.	14	.	TGTGCCAGCAGTGAAATCTGGAAGGACACTGAAGCTTTCTTT	CASSEIWKDTEAFF
TRBJ1-1	TRBV28	.	12	.	TGTGCCAGCCTTCGTGGGTGGACTGAAGCTTTCTTT	CASLRGWTEAFF
TRBJ2-3	TRBV7-3	.	14	.	TGTGCCAGCAGCTCCCGAGCGGGTAACGATACGCAGTATTTT	CASSSRAGNDTQYF
TRBJ1-2	TRBV29-1	once	15	TRBD1	TGCAGCGTTGAAGGTCCGAGGGGACAGGGATTTGGCCACACCTTC	CSVEGPRGQGFGHTF
TRBJ1-5	TRBV28	.	14	TRBD1	TGTGCCAGCAGAGACAGGGGAAGCAATCAGCCCCAGCATTTT	CASRDRGSNQPQHF
TRBJ2-3	TRBV7-9	.	16	TRBD2	TGTGCCAGCAGCGTAGCGGGTACTACTAGCACAGATACGCAGTATTTT	CASSVAGTTSTDTQYF
TRBJ1-1	TRBV18	.	15	.	TGTGCCAGCTCACCGGATAGAGGAACCAACACTGAAGCTTTCTTT	CASSPDRGTNTEAFF
TRBJ1-5	TRBV4-2	.	17	.	TGTGCCAGCAGCCAAGAGTTGGGCGCGGTTAGCAATCAGCCCCAGCATTTT	CASSQELGAVSNQPQHF
TRBJ2-2	TRBV18	.	16	.	TGTGCCAGCTCCTCCGGACTGGCGGCGTACACCGGGGAGCTGTTTTTT	CASSSGLAAYTGELFF
TRBJ1-4	TRBV6-1	.	11	.	TGTGCCAGCAGGAACTCCGAAAAACTGTTTTTT	CASRNSEKLFF
TRBJ2-1	TRBV2	once	14	TRBD2	TGTGCCAGCATCTTCGGACTAGCGGGCAATGAGCAGTTCTTC	CASIFGLAGNEQFF